Listed below are T cell receptor beta chains from one sample, sequenced in a study of TIL therapy for anti-PD-1-resistant metastatic lung cancer. Data came from immunoSEQ multiplex PCR; TCRdb stores just in-frame clones and leaves some out. The table lists 50,000 or so clones, around three quarters of them singletons. The sequences come from blood, collected at baseline. The receptors come from a woman aged 25-85 years with non-small cell lung cancer. The CDR3 runs from the conserved cysteine through the conserved F or W. A D gene is named only where the DNA matches it firmly. Only part of the rows carry a size: once, few, many, or a class if the clone is expanded.

J: TRBJ1-2; size: .; V: TRBV19; D: TRBD1; DNA: TGTGCCACAAAACAGGGGGTATACTATGGCTACACCTTC; CDR3: CATKQGVYYGYTF
J: TRBJ1-2; size: .; V: TRBV7-9; D: .; DNA: TGTGCCAGCAGCTCGGGGCAGACGAACTATGGCTACACCTTC; CDR3: CASSSGQTNYGYTF
J: TRBJ1-1; size: .; V: TRBV5-1; D: .; DNA: TGCGCCAGCAGCTTGAGTAGGACGGTGAACACTGAAGCTTTCTTT; CDR3: CASSLSRTVNTEAFF
J: TRBJ1-5; size: .; V: TRBV5-6; D: TRBD1; DNA: TGTGCCAGCAGCTTGGCTGGGGACAGGGGGAGCCCCGATCAGCCCCAGCATTTT; CDR3: CASSLAGDRGSPDQPQHF
J: TRBJ1-2; size: .; V: TRBV2; D: TRBD1; DNA: TGTGCCAGCAGTTGGACAGGCTATGGCTACACCTTC; CDR3: CASSWTGYGYTF
J: TRBJ1-1; size: .; V: TRBV10-2; D: .; DNA: TGCGCCAGCAAATTAACCGGGAATGAAGCTTTCTTT; CDR3: CASKLTGNEAFF
J: TRBJ2-1; size: .; V: TRBV5-6; D: .; DNA: TGTGCCAGCAACTTCGGGGGACGCTACAATGAGCAGTTCTTC; CDR3: CASNFGGRYNEQFF
J: TRBJ1-5; size: few; V: TRBV7-8; D: TRBD1; DNA: TGTGCCAGCAGCCCTACGAGGGGGCTTATGGGCAATCAGCCCCAGCATTTT; CDR3: CASSPTRGLMGNQPQHF
J: TRBJ1-1; size: .; V: TRBV25-1; D: TRBD1; DNA: TGTGCCAGCAGTGTCGGGACAGGGGGCGCCGGAAAAGCTTTCTTT; CDR3: CASSVGTGGAGKAFF
J: TRBJ1-5; size: .; V: TRBV19; D: .; DNA: TGTGCCAGTAGTACCAGACAGAACCTTCAGCCCCAGCATTTT; CDR3: CASSTRQNLQPQHF
J: TRBJ1-3; size: few; V: TRBV9; D: .; DNA: TGTGCCAGCAGCCCAAACGGGTTCTCTGGAAACACCATATATTTT; CDR3: CASSPNGFSGNTIYF
J: TRBJ2-5; size: .; V: TRBV2; D: .; DNA: TGTGCCAGCAGTGAAATGGGGGGCGCGGAGGAGACCCAGTACTTC; CDR3: CASSEMGGAEETQYF
J: TRBJ2-7; size: .; V: TRBV4-1; D: TRBD1; DNA: TGCGCCAGCAGCAACGACCCGAGGGACAGATCCTACGAGCAGTACTTC; CDR3: CASSNDPRDRSYEQYF
J: TRBJ1-2; size: once; V: TRBV4-3; D: .; DNA: TGCGCCAGCAGCCAAGGGTACAGGTCAGCTAACTATGGCTACACCTTC; CDR3: CASSQGYRSANYGYTF
J: TRBJ1-2; size: .; V: TRBV5-3; D: TRBD1; DNA: TGTGCCAGAAGCTTACCTAGACAGGGAGGTGATGGCTACACCTTC; CDR3: CARSLPRQGGDGYTF
J: TRBJ2-7; size: .; V: TRBV13; D: TRBD1; DNA: TGTGCCAGCAGCCGACAGGGAGAATCCTACGAGCAGTACTTC; CDR3: CASSRQGESYEQYF
J: TRBJ2-5; size: .; V: TRBV7-9; D: TRBD1; DNA: TGTGCCAGCAGCCTCAGGGGGCGCGGGGAGACCCAGTACTTC; CDR3: CASSLRGRGETQYF
J: TRBJ2-7; size: .; V: TRBV6-5; D: TRBD2; DNA: TGTGCCAGCAGCGGGACTAGCCTCACCTACGAGCAGTACTTC; CDR3: CASSGTSLTYEQYF
J: TRBJ1-5; size: .; V: TRBV6-1; D: .; DNA: TGTGCCAGCAGTAGGAACATATATAGCAATCAGCCCCAGCATTTT; CDR3: CASSRNIYSNQPQHF
J: TRBJ1-2; size: .; V: TRBV5-1; D: .; DNA: TGCGCCAGCAGCTTGACAGGGTGGGATGGCTACACCTTC; CDR3: CASSLTGWDGYTF
J: TRBJ1-2; size: .; V: TRBV14; D: .; DNA: TGTGCCAGCAGCCAAGATATGTCAGGGCCCTATGGCTACACCTTC; CDR3: CASSQDMSGPYGYTF
J: TRBJ2-7; size: few; V: TRBV7-9; D: TRBD1; DNA: TGTGCCAGCAGCCGCATGGGGGACAGCTACGAGCAGTACTTC; CDR3: CASSRMGDSYEQYF
J: TRBJ2-2; size: .; V: TRBV14; D: .; DNA: TGTGCCAGCAGCCAAGATTTGTCACCTTACACCGGGGAGCTGTTTTTT; CDR3: CASSQDLSPYTGELFF
J: TRBJ2-1; size: .; V: TRBV27; D: .; DNA: TGTGCCAGCAGTTTAAGGGGGATCTCCTACAATGAGCAGTTCTTC; CDR3: CASSLRGISYNEQFF
J: TRBJ1-5; size: .; V: TRBV5-6; D: .; DNA: TGTGCCAGCAGCTTGATGGGGGCTCCGCAGCCCCAGCATTTT; CDR3: CASSLMGAPQPQHF
J: TRBJ2-7; size: .; V: TRBV7-9; D: TRBD1; DNA: TGTGCCAGCAGCCCCAGGACAGGGGGGATCGACGAGCAGTACTTC; CDR3: CASSPRTGGIDEQYF
J: TRBJ2-7; size: .; V: TRBV15; D: TRBD2; DNA: TGTGCCACCAGCAGAGATAGAGGCGGGAGTTCCGAGCAGTACTTC; CDR3: CATSRDRGGSSEQYF
J: TRBJ2-5; size: .; V: TRBV2; D: TRBD1; DNA: TGTGCCAGCAGTTGGGACAGACAAGAGACCCAGTACTTC; CDR3: CASSWDRQETQYF
J: TRBJ2-7; size: .; V: TRBV11-2; D: .; DNA: TGTGCCAGCAGCTTAGCCGCCTGGGGGGCGGCCTACGAGCAGTACTTC; CDR3: CASSLAAWGAAYEQYF
J: TRBJ1-5; size: .; V: TRBV28; D: TRBD1; DNA: TGTGCCAGCAGTCCGACAGGGGGCGGGGGTCAGCCCCAGCATTTT; CDR3: CASSPTGGGGQPQHF
J: TRBJ2-7; size: .; V: TRBV9; D: TRBD1; DNA: TGTGCCAGCAGCGTAGGGACAGGGCGTAGCGACGAGCAGTACTTC; CDR3: CASSVGTGRSDEQYF
J: TRBJ2-2; size: few; V: TRBV19; D: .; DNA: TGTGCCAGTAGTATAGCCGGGGAGCTGTTTTTT; CDR3: CASSIAGELFF
J: TRBJ1-6; size: once; V: TRBV5-4; D: TRBD1; DNA: TGTGCCAGCAGCGCTGGACAGGAGAGTTTACCCCTCCACTTT; CDR3: CASSAGQESLPLHF
J: TRBJ2-4; size: once; V: TRBV6-5; D: .; DNA: TGTGCCAGCAGTTACTCCGGAGAGGGTGTTCAGTACTTC; CDR3: CASSYSGEGVQYF
J: TRBJ2-7; size: .; V: TRBV5-1; D: .; DNA: TGCGCCAGCAGCCTTAGACCCACTCGAAACTACGAGCAGTACTTC; CDR3: CASSLRPTRNYEQYF
J: TRBJ1-3; size: .; V: TRBV2; D: .; DNA: TGTGCCAGCAGTGCGGCAGGTCTTAACTCTGGAAACACCATATATTTT; CDR3: CASSAAGLNSGNTIYF
J: TRBJ1-2; size: .; V: TRBV5-4; D: .; DNA: TGTGCCAGCAGCTTGAGGGAGTATGGCTACACCTTC; CDR3: CASSLREYGYTF
J: TRBJ1-5; size: .; V: TRBV10-2; D: .; DNA: TGCGCCAGCAGTCCCGACAGAAGACAGCCCCAGCATTTT; CDR3: CASSPDRRQPQHF
J: TRBJ2-5; size: .; V: TRBV19; D: .; DNA: TGTGCCAGTAGTATAGATGAGGCGGTGGGGCAAGAGACCCAGTACTTC; CDR3: CASSIDEAVGQETQYF
J: TRBJ1-2; size: .; V: TRBV6-5; D: .; DNA: TGTGCCAGCAGTTACCAAGGGACTAACTATGGCTACACCTTC; CDR3: CASSYQGTNYGYTF
J: TRBJ2-1; size: .; V: TRBV19; D: TRBD2; DNA: TGTGCCACCCTGGATACTAGCGGGGGGCCCAGTACGCAGTTCTTC; CDR3: CATLDTSGGPSTQFF
J: TRBJ1-2; size: .; V: TRBV5-4; D: TRBD1; DNA: TGTGCCAGCAGCCCGGACAGGGGAAACTATGGCTACACCTTC; CDR3: CASSPDRGNYGYTF
J: TRBJ2-7; size: .; V: TRBV7-9; D: .; DNA: TGTGCCAGCAGCTTCGGCGCGGACTACGAGCAGTACTTC; CDR3: CASSFGADYEQYF
J: TRBJ1-6; size: .; V: TRBV27; D: TRBD1; DNA: TGTGCCAGCAGTCCCCCGGACAGGGGGCGTAATTCACCCCTCCACTTT; CDR3: CASSPPDRGRNSPLHF
J: TRBJ1-1; size: .; V: TRBV6-1; D: .; DNA: TGTGCCAGCAGTGAATCCGCGACGCAGGACACTGAAGCTTTCTTT; CDR3: CASSESATQDTEAFF
J: TRBJ1-2; size: .; V: TRBV19; D: TRBD1; DNA: TGTGGGTCCGGACAGGGCGACTATGGCTACACCTTC; CDR3: CGSGQGDYGYTF
J: TRBJ1-2; size: .; V: TRBV28; D: .; DNA: TGTGCCAGCTACGAGATGGCACCGGGACATCCCTTTCGTGGCTACACCTTC; CDR3: CASYEMAPGHPFRGYTF
J: TRBJ2-7; size: once; V: TRBV5-5; D: .; DNA: TGTGCCAGCAGCTTGTTATCGGCGCGCGGCTACGAGCAGTACTTC; CDR3: CASSLLSARGYEQYF